These 29 T cell receptor beta chains originate from one sample sequenced in a study of blood T cell repertoires in COVID-19. The protocol was immunoSEQ multiplex PCR, while the TCRdb copy is restricted to in-frame clones and leaves out a portion. This table holds 150,000 to 200,000 clones, 86% found once. Sequenced: PBMCs or T cells enriched from blood (not recorded which). All receptors derive from a woman aged 40-49 years in a cohort exposed to, infected with or recovered from COVID-19 (not recorded which).

This sequence joins TRBV11-2 and TRBJ2-5, with a weak D call TRBD1 (6 bases). The germline V and J ends were trimmed by 3 bases and 3 bases, with 8 bases remaining between them. The germline V gene has CDR1 SGHAT and CDR2 FQNNGV. This CDR3 comprises 13 residues. DNA for the CDR3: TGTGCCAGCAGCTTGGACAGTAAAGAGACCCAGTACTTC. Amino acid sequence: CASSLDSKETQYF.

The chain has TRBV27 and TRBJ2-1, with 12 positions matching TRBD2. The V gene's germline CDR1 is MNHEY and CDR2 SMNVEV (reference sequence). The CDR3 covers 16 residues. V shed 7 bases and J 7 bases; nucleotides not matched to a gene: 11. As DNA, the CDR3 is TGTGCCAGCACCCTACTACTAGCGGGGGGCGGGAATGAGCAGTTCTTC. Residues: CASTLLLAGGGNEQFF.

The V call is TRBV19, the J call TRBJ2-7; TRBD1 might be the D (5 bases). The CDR3 loop spans 15 amino acids. The germline gives CDR1 LNHDA, CDR2 SQIVND (reference sequence). V lost 4 bases and J lost 2, with 15 bases in between. CDR3 protein: CASSNGHIGPYEQYF. The CDR3 nucleotides read TGTGCCAGTAGTAACGGACATATTGGGCCCTACGAGCAGTACTTC.

V usage is TRBV11-3 and J usage is TRBJ1-2, with a weak D call TRBD1 (6 bases). The V gene's germline CDR1 is SGHNT and CDR2 YENEEA. The CDR3 runs to 13 residues. V was cut by 4 bases and J by 5 bases, with 11 bases left in between. The CDR3 nucleotides are TGTGCCAGCAGCTCCGGACAGAGGTATGGCTACACCTTC. As protein: CASSSGQRYGYTF. The variable domain in full, with the rest retrieved from reference TRBV11-3 and TRBJ1-2, is EAGVVQSPRYKIIEKKQPVAFWCNPISGHNTLYWYLQNLGQGPELLIRYENEEAVDDSQLPKDRFSAERLKGVDSTLKIQPAELGDSAVYLCASSSGQRYGYTFGSGTRLTVV.

The rearrangement uses TRBV7-2 and TRBJ1-2, with 9 bases that match TRBD1. Germline CDR1 is SGHTA and CDR2 is FQGNSA. This CDR3 has 15 residues. Losses at the gene ends were 3 bases for V and 2 bases for J; bases not matched to a gene: 4. CDR3 nucleotides: TGTGCCAGCAGCTTGACGACAGGGGGAAACTATGGCTACACCTTC. It codes for CASSLTTGGNYGYTF.

This chain connects TRBV29-1 to TRBJ2-5; possibly TRBD2 for D (5 bases). CDR3 length: 13 residues. V lost 3 bases to trimming and J lost 1 base, with 9 bases between them. Germline CDR1 is SQVTM and CDR2 is ANQGSEA. CDR3 sequence: CSVDGELQETQYF. The CDR3 DNA follows: TGCAGCGTTGACGGGGAGCTCCAAGAGACCCAGTACTTC. The whole variable domain, remainder taken from reference TRBV29-1 and TRBJ2-5, is SAVISQKPSRDICQRGTSLTIQCQVDSQVTMMFWYRQQPGQSLTLIATANQGSEATYESGFVIDKFPISRPNLTFSTLTVSNMSPEDSSIYLCSVDGELQETQYFGPGTRLLVL.

J is TRBJ2-7 and V is TRBV7-8; the D gene is possibly TRBD2 (6 bases). CDR3 size: 14 residues. Germline values: CDR1 SGHVS, CDR2 FQNEAQ. V dropped 4 bases and J dropped 0 bases, with 10 bases sitting between them. In nucleotides, the CDR3 is TGTGCCAGCAGCTCGGGACTGGGCTCCTACGAGCAGTACTTC. Protein sequence: CASSSGLGSYEQYF. Full variable domain (remainder filled in from reference TRBV7-8 and TRBJ2-7): GAGVSQSPRYKVAKRGQDVALRCDPISGHVSLFWYQQALGQGPEFLTYFQNEAQLDKSGLPSDRFFAERPEGSVSTLKIQRTQQEDSAVYLCASSSGLGSYEQYFGPGTRLTVT.

This clone was recorded once. V usage is TRBV7-9 and J usage is TRBJ1-1; D remains unclear. The germline gives CDR1 SEHNR, CDR2 FQNEAQ (reference sequence). The CDR3 runs 15 residues. With 4 bases removed from V and 1 base from J, the gap between germline ends came to 13 bases. The DNA of the CDR3 is TGTGCCAGCAGCTCGGGAATGGGAGGGAACACTGAAGCTTTCTTT. It specifies CASSSGMGGNTEAFF. Together with reference TRBV7-9 and TRBJ1-1, the CDR3 gives the full variable domain: DTGVSQNPRHKITKRGQNVTFRCDPISEHNRLYWYRQTLGQGPEFLTYFQNEAQLEKSRLLSDRFSAERPKGSFSTLEIQRTEQGDSAMYLCASSSGMGGNTEAFFGQGTRLTVV.

Written as DNA, the CDR3 is TGTGCCAGCAGTTTAAAACAGGTTGGATCACCCCTCCACTTT. This sequence encodes CASSLKQVGSPLHF. The rearrangement links TRBV27 to TRBJ1-6, with a possible D match to TRBD1 (5 bases). Germline V gene lookup returns CDR1 MNHEY and CDR2 SMNVEV (reference sequence). CDR3 size: 14 residues. The germline V and J ends were trimmed by 2 bases and 10 bases, with 12 bases remaining between them.

The genes are TRBV27 and TRBJ2-7; the match to TRBD1 covers 8 bases. From germline, CDR1 is MNHEY and CDR2 SMNVEV (reference sequence). The CDR3 length is 15 residues. The ends lost 4 bases at V and 0 bases at J; junction bases unmatched: 5. CDR3 nucleotide sequence: TGTGCCAGCAGTTACACAGGGGGTGTCTCCTACGAGCAGTACTTC. It is translated as CASSYTGGVSYEQYF.

The gene calls are TRBV7-9 and TRBJ1-1; no definite D call. The V gene's germline CDR1 is SEHNR and CDR2 FQNEAQ (reference sequence). Trimming cost V 1 base and J 6 bases, with 12 bases left between them. The CDR3 runs to 14 residues. The CDR3: CASSLEAERAEAFF. As DNA, the CDR3 is TGTGCCAGCAGCTTAGAGGCAGAACGGGCTGAAGCTTTCTTT.

The chain employs TRBV11-2 and TRBJ2-5, with 10 bases lining up with TRBD2. The junction had 7 bases not matched to a gene; V was cut back by 2 bases and J by 4 bases. The CDR3 runs to 16 residues. Germline CDR1 reads SGHAT; CDR2 reads FQNNGV. This chain's CDR3 is CASSLIAGGRGETQYF. CDR3 coding DNA: TGTGCCAGCAGCTTAATAGCGGGGGGCCGGGGAGAGACCCAGTACTTC.

The gene calls are TRBV12-5 and TRBJ1-3; perhaps TRBD1 as D (5 bases). Germline CDR1 LGHNT, CDR2 FRNRAP. Trimming removed 7 bases at V and 0 bases at J, with 10 bases between. The CDR3 is 14 amino acids. The CDR3 protein is CASAMDISGNTIYF. The DNA for the CDR3 is TGTGCTAGTGCCATGGACATCTCTGGAAACACCATATATTTT.

Comment on this clone: Other DNA sequences in this specimen translate into the identical CDR3. The chain recombines TRBV9 with TRBJ1-1; no firm D call. Germline V gene sequence: CDR1 SGDLS, CDR2 YYNGEE. There are 13 residues in the CDR3. V shed 0 bases and J shed 1 base, with 4 bases lying between them. The CDR3 spells CASSVVANTEAFF. For the CDR3, the DNA is TGTGCCAGCAGCGTAGTAGCGAACACTGAAGCTTTCTTT.

The V gene is TRBV2, the J gene TRBJ2-1; D call uncertain. This CDR3 is 13 amino acids long. V was pared by 4 bases and J by 5 bases, with 9 bases between. Germline V gene data show CDR1 as SNHLY and CDR2 as FYNNEI. As DNA, the CDR3 is TGTGCCAGCAGTGGGTCAGGTAACAATGAGCAGTTCTTC. It specifies CASSGSGNNEQFF.

For this clone: The germline gene is not matched at one end of the junction; a read error may be the cause. The chain couples TRBV19 to TRBJ2-1; D might be TRBD2 (5 bases). Germline V CDR1 and CDR2: LNHDA, SQIVND (reference sequence). The CDR3 is 13 residues long. The chain's CDR3 is CASSIRVGKERFF. CDR3 coding DNA: TGTGCCAGTAGTATACGCGTCGGGAAGGAGCGGTTCTTC. The whole variable domain, filled in from reference TRBV19 and TRBJ2-1, reads DGGITQSPKYLFRKEGQNVTLSCEQNLNHDAMYWYRQDPGQGLRLIYYSQIVNDFQKGDIAEGYSVSREKKESFPLTVTSAQKNPTAFYLCASSIRVGKERFFGPGTRLTVL.

V and J are TRBV19 and TRBJ2-7; D is possibly TRBD1 (6 bases). The CDR3 spans 16 residues. V was cut by 0 bases and J by 1 base, with 13 bases left in between. CDR1 is LNHDA and CDR2 is SQIVND in the germline V gene (reference sequence). The CDR3 nucleotides read TGTGCCAGTAGTATAGATCTATTGGGGGCTTCCTACGAGCAGTACTTC. Translated: CASSIDLLGASYEQYF.

The chain carries TRBV27 and TRBJ1-2, with D possibly matching TRBD1 (6 bases). The V and J ends lost 2 bases and 1 base respectively, with 14 bases between them. Germline lookup yields CDR1 MNHEY and CDR2 SMNVEV (reference sequence). This CDR3 region has 16 residues. For the CDR3, the DNA is TGTGCCAGCAGTTTAACAGGTCAGGGGAATAACTATGGCTACACCTTC. Protein product: CASSLTGQGNNYGYTF.

This clone was counted a single time. This chain connects TRBV15 to TRBJ2-2, with a weak D call TRBD1 (5 bases). Germline CDR1 and CDR2: LNHNV and YYDKDF (reference sequence). V dropped 5 bases and J dropped 1 base, with 17 bases sitting between them. The CDR3 is 17 residues long. The CDR3 region has the DNA TGTGCCACCAGCTTCCCTTCAGGGCTTAGGAACACCGGGGAGCTGTTTTTT. It is translated as CATSFPSGLRNTGELFF.

The chain combines TRBV25-1 with TRBJ2-1; possible D gene TRBD2, 5 bases. V was trimmed by 6 bases and J by 3 bases, leaving 12 bases between them. The CDR3 sequence is 14 residues long. Germline lookup yields CDR1 MGHDK and CDR2 SYGVNS. The CDR3 protein is CASSLAGVYNEQFF. CDR3 nucleotides: TGTGCCAGCAGCTTAGCCGGGGTCTACAATGAGCAGTTCTTC.

In DNA form, the CDR3 reads TGTGCCAGCATCGGAGATCAGCCCCAGCATTTT. Translated, it gives CASIGDQPQHF. The chain carries TRBV27 and TRBJ1-5; the D is unclear. The CDR3 is 11 residues long. Germline V gene lookup returns CDR1 MNHEY and CDR2 SMNVEV (reference sequence). Trimming took 7 bases from V and 5 from J, leaving 6 bases between them.

The count of this clone is one. The chain has TRBV10-1 and TRBJ2-3; 9 bases fit TRBD2. The CDR3 extends over 13 amino acids. Germline-derived CDR1 and CDR2 are WNHNN and SYGVQD (reference sequence). J was trimmed by 4 bases and V by 5 bases; bases with no gene match: 1. The CDR3 here is CASSSSGADTQYF. CDR3 DNA sequence: TGCGCCAGCAGTTCTAGCGGGGCAGATACGCAGTATTTT.

This chain joins TRBV11-2 and TRBJ1-1; D gene uncertain. Germline CDR1 and CDR2: SGHAT and FQNNGV. This CDR3 is built from 14 residues. With 1 base removed from V and 4 bases from J, the gap between germline ends came to 10 bases. DNA for the CDR3: TGTGCCAGCAGCTTAGGGGGAGGTGGCACTGAAGCTTTCTTT. This gives the protein CASSLGGGGTEAFF.

The genes are TRBV27 and TRBJ1-1; TRBD1 might be the D (6 bases). Per germline, CDR1 MNHEY and CDR2 SMNVEV (reference sequence). Trimming stripped 2 bases from V and 5 bases from J, with 12 bases between. The CDR3 length is 14 residues. CDR3 sequence reads: CASSLQGRNTEAFF. The CDR3 nucleotides read TGTGCCAGCAGTTTACAGGGGAGAAATACTGAAGCTTTCTTT.

The gene calls are TRBV7-2 and TRBJ2-1; 9 nucleotides agree with TRBD2. Germline V gene lookup returns CDR1 SGHTA and CDR2 FQGNSA. J was trimmed by 4 bases and V by 4 bases; bases with no gene match: 8. This CDR3 contains 16 residues. The DNA of the CDR3 is TGTGCCAGCAGCTATAGAACTAGCGGGCCGTACAATGAGCAGTTCTTC. It encodes CASSYRTSGPYNEQFF. The full variable domain, in which reference TRBV7-2 and TRBJ2-1 provide the parts outside the CDR3, is GAGVSQSPSNKVTEKGKDVELRCDPISGHTALYWYRQSLGQGLEFLIYFQGNSAPDKSGLPSDRFSAERTGGSVSTLTIQRTQQEDSAVYLCASSYRTSGPYNEQFFGPGTRLTVL.

The chain is built from TRBV19 and TRBJ1-6; a weak D match, TRBD1 (6 bases). CDR1 is LNHDA and CDR2 is SQIVND in the germline V gene (reference sequence). Trimming took off 7 bases at V and 7 bases at J, with 20 bases between the two ends. The CDR3 has 16 amino acids. CDR3 sequence (DNA): TGTGCCAGTACTTGGAATGCGGACAGAAACAATTCACCCCTCCACTTT. Translated, it gives CASTWNADRNNSPLHF.

This clone was detected many times. J is TRBJ1-1 and V is TRBV23-1; tentatively, D is TRBD1 (6 bases). TRBV23-1 is recorded as an ORF, its role being uncertain. This CDR3 has 15 amino acids. The ends were cut back, 0 bases at V and 1 base at J, with 9 bases in the middle. The CDR3 loop is CASSQSPRGNTEAFF. In DNA, the CDR3 is TGCGCCAGCAGTCAATCCCCCAGGGGGAACACTGAAGCTTTCTTT.

V usage is TRBV27 and J usage is TRBJ2-7; weak D call: TRBD2 (5 bases). This CDR3 has 14 amino acids. Germline CDR1 MNHEY, CDR2 SMNVEV (reference sequence). Trimming removed 6 bases at V and 0 bases at J, with 12 bases between. In DNA, the CDR3 is TGTGCCAGCAGCCTCGGACTGAGCTCCTACGAGCAGTACTTC. Translation gives CASSLGLSSYEQYF.

The genes are TRBV2 and TRBJ2-2; D is perhaps TRBD2 (5 bases). V was cut by 5 bases and J by 3 bases, with 13 bases left in between. The V gene's germline CDR1 is SNHLY and CDR2 FYNNEI. There are 15 residues in the CDR3. The CDR3 region has the DNA TGTGCCAGCAGTTTCACTAGTTCCCACACCGGGGAGCTGTTTTTT. This gives the protein CASSFTSSHTGELFF.